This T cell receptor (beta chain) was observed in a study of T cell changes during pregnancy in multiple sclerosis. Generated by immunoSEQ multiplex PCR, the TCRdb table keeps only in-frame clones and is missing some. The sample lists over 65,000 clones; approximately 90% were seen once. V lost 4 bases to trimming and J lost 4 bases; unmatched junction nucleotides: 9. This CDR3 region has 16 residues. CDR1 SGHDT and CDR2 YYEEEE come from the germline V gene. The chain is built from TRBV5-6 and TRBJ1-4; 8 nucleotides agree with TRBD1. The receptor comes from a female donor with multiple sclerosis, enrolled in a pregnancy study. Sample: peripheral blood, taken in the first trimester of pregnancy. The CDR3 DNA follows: TGTGCCAGCAGCACCGCGGGACAGGTCCTTAATGAAAAACTGTTTTTT. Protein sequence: CASSTAGQVLNEKLFF.